This T cell receptor (beta chain) appears in the sequencing data of a study of shared clonotypes between healthy human individuals. The study, taken as a whole, reports: Across a handful of donors, naive CD4 shared 4.5% to 6%, naive CD8 more than 3%, memory CD4 roughly 2.4%, memory CD8 0.4% to 0.5%. On the whole, naive subsets had larger estimated richness than memory subsets had. Non-shared clonotypes displayed generation probabilities falling below those of clonotypes present in all four donors.

Turning to this clone: Antigen unknown.

TCRdb's copy holds only in-frame clones and misses some; the assay was immunoSEQ multiplex PCR. This sample yields about 1,500,000 clones, of which around 97% are seen a single time; 1.2% belongs to the top ten. Those who donated were healthy HIV-negative adults, with no recent acute infections or vaccinations reported. CDR1 and CDR2 from the germline V gene are SNHLY and FYNNEI. With 1 base removed from V and 7 bases from J, the gap between germline ends came to 19 bases. The CDR3 totals 16 residues. The sample comprised naive CD4+ T cells sorted from blood. The subset is: CD45RA+ positively selected. This sequence joins TRBV2 and TRBJ1-2, with D unresolved. The sequence was collected from a man aged 25 to 40 in good health. This CDR3 reads CASSEGAPRLKFGYTF. CDR3 in DNA: TGTGCCAGCAGTGAAGGGGCCCCAAGACTAAAGTTTGGCTACACCTTC.